Below are 16 T cell receptor beta chains sequenced from a single sample in a study of Graves' ophthalmopathy and Graves' hyperthyroidism. RNA transcripts served as template for amplifying TCR beta CDR3 sequences. Following a first-round RT-PCR that used HTBI primers, a second-round multiplex PCR was carried out. MiXCR, applied by TCRdb to the multiplex PCR reads, yields one record per CDR3 protein. The data show about 420,000 distinct CDR3 sequences, around 21% seen once. The specimen sequenced was peripheral blood. The receptors here all came from a woman under 30 with stable Graves' hyperthyroidism.

A single count supports this clonotype. The rearrangement links TRBV12-3 or TRBV12-4 to TRBJ2-5; no firm D call. This CDR3 contains 12 residues. Trimming shortened V by 0 bases and J by 5 bases, and 4 bases separated the two germline ends. The CDR3 bases are TGTGCCAGCAGTTTAGCATATGAGACCCAGTACTTC. Translating it yields CASSLAYETQYF.

A remark on this clonotype: Mismatch with germline at one junction end may stem from a read error. The J gene is TRBJ2-4, the V gene TRBV2, with D hard to call. Germline-derived CDR1 and CDR2 are SNHLY and FYNNEI. The CDR3 contains 11 residues. The CDR3 here is CASRYDKGPFF. The CDR3 coding sequence is TGTGCCAGCAGATATGACAAGGGCCCGTTCTTC.

This clonotype was detected ten times or more. The chain links TRBV20-1 to TRBJ1-5; 7 nucleotides match TRBD1. Germline loops: CDR1 DFQATT, CDR2 SNEGSKA (reference sequence). The CDR3 sequence is 15 residues long. The V gene end was trimmed by 3 bases and the J gene end by 7 bases; junction bases not matched to a gene: 12. The CDR3 loop reads CSASSSGTAGQPQHF. CDR3 coding DNA: TGCAGTGCTAGCAGCTCAGGGACAGCAGGGCAGCCCCAGCATTTT.

This clonotype was found many times. V is TRBV5-1 and J is TRBJ2-7; D remains unclear. Germline CDR1 is SGHRS and CDR2 is YFSETQ. Trimming took off 6 bases at V and 2 bases at J, with 12 bases between the two ends. The CDR3 is 13 amino acids. The CDR3 sequence: CASMGTAAYEQYF. CDR3 coding DNA: TGCGCCAGCATGGGTACCGCAGCCTACGAGCAGTACTTC.

The chain links TRBV15 to TRBJ2-7, with 10 nucleotides matching TRBD2. The CDR3 covers 14 residues. Germline V CDR1 and CDR2: LNHNV, YYDKDF (reference sequence). The V and J ends lost 6 bases and 2 bases, in that order; junction bases with no gene match: 4. DNA of the CDR3: TGTGCCACCAGTAGGACTAGCGGTCCCTACGAGCAGTACTTC. Encoded protein: CATSRTSGPYEQYF.

This clonotype was found many times. CDR3 sequence reads: CASSQAGESSYEQYF. In nucleotides, the CDR3 is TGTGCCAGCAGCCAAGCAGGCGAGAGCTCCTACGAGCAGTACTTC. This chain uses TRBV4-2 with TRBJ2-7, with D hard to call. The CDR3 consists of 15 residues. V was shortened by 1 base and J by 0 bases, with 10 bases between the two germline ends. CDR1 is LGHNA and CDR2 is YNFKEQ in the germline V gene.

This clonotype was detected many times. The genes are TRBV28 and TRBJ2-4, with 10 bases matching TRBD2. Germline V gene sequence: CDR1 MDHEN, CDR2 SYDVKM. V dropped 7 bases and J dropped 0; count of bases not matched to a gene: 12. The CDR3 contains 18 residues. CDR3: CASTTRGLAGAAKNIQYF. CDR3 nucleotide sequence: TGTGCCAGCACCACGAGGGGTCTAGCGGGAGCAGCCAAAAACATTCAGTACTTC.

This clonotype appeared many times. This chain uses TRBV11-2 with TRBJ1-1, with TRBD1 matching 10 bases. CDR3 length: 18 amino acids. The V and J ends lost 4 bases and 1 base, in that order; junction bases with no gene match: 12. Germline V gives CDR1 SGHAT, CDR2 FQNNGV. The CDR3: CASSSSPGTGVENTEAFF. Here the CDR3 DNA reads TGTGCCAGCAGCTCCAGCCCCGGGACAGGGGTTGAGAACACTGAAGCTTTCTTT.

V and J are TRBV6-5 and TRBJ1-2; no clear D. V gave up 0 bases and J gave up 8 bases, with 13 bases separating them. This CDR3 has 14 residues. Germline CDR1 reads MNHEY; CDR2 reads SVGAGI. The CDR3 DNA follows: TGTGCCAGCAGTTACTCGATGGATCATGGCGGCTACACCTTC. Translation: CASSYSMDHGGYTF.

This clonotype has ten or more counts. A much bigger clone sits one base away, suggesting this may be a read error. CDR3 in DNA: TGTGCCAGCAGCGTCAGGACTGGAAAGCATGGCTACACCTTC. Translating it yields CASSVRTGKHGYTF. The chain is built from TRBV9 and TRBJ1-2; D ambiguous. This CDR3 comprises 14 residues. Trimming removed 2 bases from V and 6 bases from J, with 14 bases in between. The germline gives CDR1 SGDLS, CDR2 YYNGEE.

This chain joins TRBV12-3 or TRBV12-4 and TRBJ1-2; 8 bases line up with TRBD1. The CDR3 covers 13 residues. With 8 bases clipped from V and 5 bases from J, the junction kept 7 bases outside the gene matches. The CDR3 region has the DNA TGTGCCAGCGCAAACAGGGGGGGGTATGGCTACACCTTC. Protein sequence: CASANRGGYGYTF.

This clonotype was counted ten times or more. The DNA for the CDR3 is TGTGCCAGCAGTTACGGGACTAGCGGGAGTCTGGAGACCCAGTACTTC. Translating it yields CASSYGTSGSLETQYF. The chain joins TRBV6-5 to TRBJ2-5; 14 nucleotides match TRBD2. Trimming removed 2 bases from V and 5 bases from J; junction bases left unmatched: 4. The length of the CDR3 is 16 residues. The germline CDR1 and CDR2 sequences are MNHEY and SVGAGI.

V usage is TRBV5-6 and J usage is TRBJ2-5; 7 positions match TRBD2. Germline values: CDR1 SGHDT, CDR2 YYEEEE. The J segment lost 3 bases and the V segment lost 4 bases, leaving 6 bases of the junction unmatched. The CDR3 sequence is 14 residues long. DNA for the CDR3: TGTGCCAGCAGCGGACTCAGCGGGGAAGAGACCCAGTACTTC. Translating it yields CASSGLSGEETQYF.

This clonotype was counted at least ten times. CDR3 DNA sequence: TGTGCCAGCAGTTACTCGGTTCAAGCCTACGAGCAGTACTTC. Translation gives CASSYSVQAYEQYF. This rearrangement joins TRBV6-2 or TRBV6-3 to TRBJ2-7; unclear D gene. V shed 0 bases and J shed 2 bases, with 8 bases lying between them. CDR1 and CDR2 (germline): MNHEY, SVGEGT. The CDR3 is 14 amino acids.

This clonotype has ten or more counts. V and J are TRBV6-1 and TRBJ2-7; 9 nucleotides agree with TRBD1. The CDR3 runs to 15 residues. Unmatched junction bases numbered 10, after V lost 6 bases and J lost 4 bases. Germline V gene lookup returns CDR1 MNHNS and CDR2 SASEGT. CDR3 amino acids: CASSSNRGRRYEQYF. CDR3 in DNA: TGTGCCAGCAGCTCAAACAGGGGGCGCCGATACGAGCAGTACTTC.

This clonotype was found many times. J is TRBJ2-5 and V is TRBV6-1; weak D call: TRBD1 (6 bases). The CDR3 length is 14 residues. Germline V lookup: CDR1 MNHNS, CDR2 SASEGT. Trimming cost V 7 bases and J 5 bases, with 17 bases left between them. CDR3 bases: TGTGCCAGCAAGGGATGGGGGCTAGGTGAGACCCAGTACTTC. Protein sequence: CASKGWGLGETQYF.